The entry below describes one T cell receptor beta chain. The CDR3 has 15 residues. Germline CDR1 reads KGHSH; CDR2 reads LQKENI. The ends lost 3 bases at V and 8 bases at J; junction bases unmatched: 8. The sample comes from a study of T cell changes during pregnancy in multiple sclerosis. Sequenced by immunoSEQ multiplex PCR; TCRdb stores in-frame clones only, minus some. The table records over 65,000 clones, approximately 93% of them present only once. The source was peripheral blood, collected in the first trimester of pregnancy. The TCR originated in a female donor with multiple sclerosis, enrolled in a pregnancy study. The chain has TRBV18 and TRBJ2-1, with 9 bases aligning to TRBD1. The CDR3 is CASSPSTGGGYEQFF. The CDR3 region has the DNA TGTGCCAGCTCACCCAGTACAGGGGGCGGGTATGAGCAGTTCTTC. The full variable domain, in which reference TRBV18 and TRBJ2-1 provide the parts outside the CDR3, is NAGVMQNPRHLVRRRGQEARLRCSPMKGHSHVYWYRQLPEEGLKFMVYLQKENIIDESGMPKERFSAEFPKEGPSILRIQQVVRGDSAAYFCASSPSTGGGYEQFFGPGTRLTVL.